The 13 T cell receptor beta chains listed next were all sequenced from one sample in a study of blood T cell repertoires in COVID-19. Clones were sequenced by immunoSEQ multiplex PCR, and TCRdb holds only the in-frame ones, with some missing. This table holds 250,000 to 400,000 clones, around 88% found once. Specimen: peripheral blood. These receptor sequences come from a woman aged 25-40 years with COVID-19, enrolled during active disease.

This clone was observed a handful of times. Here the CDR3 reads CASSIAGARGQPQHF. The CDR3 DNA is TGTGCCAGTAGTATTGCGGGGGCGCGGGGTCAGCCCCAGCATTTT. The chain is built from TRBV19 and TRBJ1-5, with a weak D call TRBD1 (6 bases). Germline V gene lookup returns CDR1 LNHDA and CDR2 SQIVND (reference sequence). The V and J ends lost 3 bases and 6 bases respectively, with 15 bases between them. This CDR3 is built from 15 residues.

The chain is built from TRBV2 and TRBJ1-1; the D is unclear. The germline V gene has CDR1 SNHLY and CDR2 FYNNEI. The ends were cut back, 7 bases at V and 3 bases at J, with 9 bases in the middle. The CDR3 totals 12 residues. CDR3 sequence reads: CASTGRDTEAFF. The CDR3 coding sequence is TGTGCCAGCACTGGTCGGGACACTGAAGCTTTCTTT. Combining the CDR3 with reference TRBV2 and TRBJ1-1 gives the whole variable domain EPEVTQTPSHQVTQMGQEVILRCVPISNHLYFYWYRQILGQKVEFLVSFYNNEISEKSEIFDDQFSVERPDGSNFTLKIRSTKLEDSAMYFCASTGRDTEAFFGQGTRLTVV.

This rearrangement joins TRBV7-9 to TRBJ2-1; 7 bases are a match to TRBD1. CDR3 length: 15 amino acids. Germline CDR1 reads SEHNR; CDR2 reads FQNEAQ (reference sequence). V lost 4 bases and J lost 3; bases outside the gene matches: 6. CDR3 in amino acids: CASSSEGAGYNEQFF. The CDR3 coding sequence is TGTGCCAGCAGCTCAGAGGGGGCTGGCTACAATGAGCAGTTCTTC.

This chain connects TRBV3-1 (or the pseudogene TRBV3-2) to TRBJ2-2, with TRBD2 matching over 8 bases. The junction had 8 bases not matched to a gene; V was cut back by 4 bases and J by 4 bases. The CDR3 spans 16 residues. Germline values: CDR1 LGHDT, CDR2 YNNKEL (reference sequence). Here the CDR3 DNA reads TGTGCCAGCAGCCGCCCAGGTGGGACTAGCACCGGGGAGCTGTTTTTT. Translating gives CASSRPGGTSTGELFF.

This sequence joins TRBV28 and TRBJ2-5, with D maybe TRBD2 (6 bases). The CDR3 is 15 amino acids. The germline V and J ends were trimmed by 5 bases and 5 bases, with 18 bases remaining between them. Germline V lookup: CDR1 MDHEN, CDR2 SYDVKM. In DNA, the CDR3 is TGTGCCAGCAGTCCCCAGACTAGTACGGGGGAGACCCAGTACTTC. It encodes CASSPQTSTGETQYF.

This chain links TRBV14 with TRBJ2-3, with D perhaps matching TRBD1 (6 bases). The germline gives CDR1 SGHDN, CDR2 FVKESK. V was cut by 1 base and J by 0 bases, with 8 bases left in between. The CDR3 sequence is 15 residues long. CDR3: CASSQAGASTDTQYF. The CDR3, as DNA: TGTGCCAGCAGCCAAGCAGGGGCAAGCACAGATACGCAGTATTTT.

The sample holds one count of this clone. The J gene is TRBJ1-3, the V gene TRBV3-1 (or the pseudogene TRBV3-2); 7 nucleotides line up with TRBD1. The CDR3 length is 15 residues. J gave up 0 bases and V 6 bases, and 5 bases lay outside the gene matches. The germline V gene encodes CDR1 LGHDT and CDR2 YNNKEL (reference sequence). The CDR3 loop reads CASRGDSYSGNTIYF. CDR3 coding DNA: TGTGCCAGCAGAGGGGACAGCTACTCTGGAAACACCATATATTTT.

The chain employs TRBV27 and TRBJ1-5; possible D gene TRBD1, 6 bases. V was cut by 3 bases and J by 4 bases, with 13 bases left in between. Germline lookup yields CDR1 MNHEY and CDR2 SMNVEV (reference sequence). The CDR3 contains 15 residues. This chain's CDR3 is CASSFGGGRNQPQHF. The CDR3 coding sequence is TGTGCCAGCAGTTTTGGCGGGGGCCGAAATCAGCCCCAGCATTTT.

This clone was observed once. The CDR3, as DNA: TGTGCCAGCAGCTTAGGACAGATCATCAACACCGGGGAGCTGTTTTTT. Its protein is CASSLGQIINTGELFF. The gene calls are TRBV11-1 and TRBJ2-2; a weak D match, TRBD1 (5 bases). CDR3 length: 16 amino acids. Germline CDR1 reads SGHAT; CDR2 reads FQDESV (reference sequence). Trimming took 1 base from V and 2 from J, leaving 11 bases between them. Together with reference TRBV11-1 and TRBJ2-2, the CDR3 gives the full variable domain: EAEVAQSPRYKITEKSQAVAFWCDPISGHATLYWYRQILGQGPELLVQFQDESVVDDSQLPKDRFSAERLKGVDSTLKIQPAELGDSAMYLCASSLGQIINTGELFFGEGSRLTVL.

This chain uses TRBV19 with TRBJ1-5; D gene unclear. The ends were cut back, 2 bases at V and 1 base at J, with 6 bases in the middle. Germline V gives CDR1 LNHDA, CDR2 SQIVND (reference sequence). The CDR3 consists of 14 residues. The chain's CDR3 is CASSIRSSNQPQHF. CDR3 DNA sequence: TGTGCCAGTAGTATAAGAAGCAGCAATCAGCCCCAGCATTTT.

The rearrangement joins TRBV23-1 to TRBJ2-7, with D possibly matching TRBD2 (6 bases). TRBV23-1 is an ORF for which the function is uncertain. The CDR3 is 16 residues long. V was shortened by 2 bases and J by 3 bases, with 17 bases between the two germline ends. This CDR3 reads CASSQHPKPGDYEQYV. The CDR3 coding sequence is TGCGCCAGCAGTCAACACCCAAAGCCGGGGGACTACGAGCAGTACGTC.

V and J are TRBV3-1 (or the pseudogene TRBV3-2) and TRBJ1-1; the D is unclear. Germline V lookup: CDR1 LGHDT, CDR2 YNNKEL (reference sequence). V dropped 1 base and J dropped 2 bases, with 5 bases sitting between them. This CDR3 is built from 13 residues. CDR3 region: CASSQVSNTEAFF. The CDR3 region has the DNA TGTGCCAGCAGCCAAGTTTCAAACACTGAAGCTTTCTTT.

V gene TRBV19 combines with J gene TRBJ1-4, with 7 nucleotides matching TRBD1. CDR1 is LNHDA and CDR2 is SQIVND in the germline V gene (reference sequence). The CDR3 runs 14 residues. Trimming removed 8 bases from V and 7 bases from J; junction bases left unmatched: 10. CDR3 coding DNA: TGTGCCAGTGCCGTGGGGCAGGGGGGTGAAAAACTGTTTTTT. It encodes CASAVGQGGEKLFF.